This TCR beta chain was sequenced during a study of blood T cells in healthy people across ages (dated by TCRdb to about 2015). For the study in its entirety: Template switching captured roughly one uniquely barcoded TCR beta cDNA molecule per two T cells in model experiments. To track age-related changes in TCR beta repertoire diversity, the study relied on deep sequencing normalized with unique cDNA molecular identifiers. The donors were divided into four age groups: young (average around 15 years), middle-aged (roughly 40), aged (approximately 62) and long-lived (roughly 82). For two donors (one aged 18 to 29 and one aged 80 or older), the study analyzed two additional independent replicas of 1 million unique cDNA reads from the same blood draw. What the research found in general, with its limitations: Compared with the aged group, the long-lived group had more naive CD4+ T cells, fewer expanded clones and increased TCR diversity, suggesting age selection. Conclusive comparison of naive and antigen-experienced compartments was prevented by the profiling of bulk unsorted PBMCs. Observed TCR beta diversity per million T cells fell roughly linearly with age, and a significant reduction was already apparent by age roughly 41. Total diversity estimates from one million sequenced T cells were considered lower bounds and underestimates. A strong correlation was found between observed TCR beta diversity and the percentage of naive T cells measured by flow cytometry. Because donor CMV infection status was unknown, age-related changes in expanded clonotypes were potentially confounded.

Turning to this clonotype: Its antigen target is currently unknown. No base quality values were provided; no much bigger clone lies one nucleotide off.

To prepare the library, 5' RACE was applied. Sequencing was carried out with an Illumina HiSeq 2500. The second PCR ran for roughly 7 to 12 cycles and used a J-beta primer mix along with a sample-barcoded 5' primer. Each TCR beta cDNA molecule received a unique molecular identifier from a template-switch 5' adaptor carrying 12 random nucleotides. At least 2.5 million CDR3-containing paired-end reads were obtained from each sample. First-strand cDNA was synthesized from all RNA with the Mint cDNA synthesis kit, primed by a TRBC-specific oligonucleotide. Following uracil-DNA glycosylase treatment, a first 18-cycle PCR with universal primers M1SS and BC2_uni_R was performed on all cDNA. The source study handled its data this way. For normalization, 1 million high-quality reads were randomly selected from each sample, with every read carrying a distinct molecular identifier. Reads with shared molecular identifiers were discarded instead of being binned into consensus sequences. MiTCR, run with a Q25 quality threshold and the strictest error-elimination algorithm, handled CDR3 identification, clonotype clustering and error correction. Lower-bound total TCR beta diversity was estimated with a nonparametric unseen species model using Euler transformation. TCRdb reprocessing: public reads trimmed at Q25 with fastp, clones called with MiXCR, in-frame beta chains kept. Each CDR3 protein gets just one entry, which takes the most common genes and DNA from the rows behind it. None of the V and J calls come from the authors' own analysis; TCRdb made them. The sample records 750,000 to 850,000 distinct CDR3 sequences, approximately 25% of which are singletons. Of the sample, around 3.6% is held by the ten largest clones.

Spanning cysteine to phenylalanine, the CDR3 consists of 15 amino acids. The DNA shown is the 45-base CDR3, in frame from base 1. Sequences DFQATT (CDR1) and SNEGSKA (CDR2) are obtained from the germline V gene (reference sequence). Systemically healthy Caucasian individuals from Russia, approximately 39 in total and aged about 6 to 95 years, were included as donors. Each donor gave roughly 9.5 milliliters of peripheral blood, collected into EDTA-treated Vacutainer tubes. PBMCs were isolated by Ficoll-Paque density-gradient centrifugation, with at least 6 million obtained per sample. Trizol reagent was used to extract total RNA from the PBMCs, yielding at least 5 micrograms per sample. The percentages of naive CD45RAhigh/CD27high T cells were determined by flow cytometry on a PBMC aliquot from every donor. The sample also formed part of further work on T cells of mothers and their children. As the second paper documents: Donors were nine systemically healthy Caucasian individuals: three mothers and their six children. cDNA synthesis used all of the extracted RNA, with approximately 1.6 ug of RNA in each 15 ul reaction. In the second PCR, the M1S primer added sample barcodes and 2-4 random nucleotides. Over 10 million TCR beta CDR3 reads came from each mother, compared with approximately 3 million reads from each child. Thymic selection similarly shapes TCR recombination output in related and unrelated pairs, with minor effect from inherited differences. Related mother-child pairs always showed normalized repertoire overlap that was slightly higher than in unrelated mother-child pairs, though the difference was never significant. No persistent microchimeric T cell clones were detected, at a sensitivity of approximately 90 clones per million clonotypes. Deep NGS was used in the study to compare the TCR beta repertoires of mothers and children and to look for features that separate related mother-child pairs from unrelated individuals. Mothers averaged around 43 +/- 4 years of age and children averaged approximately 12 +/- 4 years. After adapters were ligated using NEBNext reagents, the libraries underwent 100+100 nt paired-end sequencing on an Illumina HiSeq 2000. To avoid cross-contamination, the mother libraries and the child libraries were prepared a month apart and sequenced in separate runs. Between roughly 500,000 and 2,100,000 distinct TCR beta clonotypes were identified per donor. Naive TCR beta clonotypes were estimated from low-frequency clonotypes matched to each donor's FACS-determined naive share, without sorting.

This TCR was sampled from a boy aged 10-17 years in good health. What was sequenced was blood. The rearrangement joined TRBV20-1 to TRBJ2-5; perhaps TRBD1 is the D gene, with 9 bases matching. The J call may be faulty, since TRBJ2-7 better matches the DNA end. The CDR3 reads as follows: CSARGGQGYYYEQYF. DNA sequence: TGCAGTGCTCGGGGGGGACAGGGTTACTACTACGAGCAGTACTTC.